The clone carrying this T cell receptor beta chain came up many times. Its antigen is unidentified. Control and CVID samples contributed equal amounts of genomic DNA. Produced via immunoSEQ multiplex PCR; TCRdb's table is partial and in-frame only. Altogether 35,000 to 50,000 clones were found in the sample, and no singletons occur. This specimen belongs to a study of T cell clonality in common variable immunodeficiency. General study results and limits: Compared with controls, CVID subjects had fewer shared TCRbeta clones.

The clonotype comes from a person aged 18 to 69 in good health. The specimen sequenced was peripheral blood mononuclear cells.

The DNA read from the CDR3 is TGTGCCAGCAGGGCAGGGGAGGGTTACACCGGGGAG. Its translation is CASRAGEGYTGE. The whole CDR3 protein reads CASRAGEGYTGELFF. The chain carries TRBV2 and TRBJ2-2; weak D call: TRBD2 (7 bases). Read data end 3 residues before the CDR3 end; the end is taken from the germline J gene. The CDR3 runs to 15 residues. Trimming removed 6 bases at V and 3 bases at J, with 14 bases between. CDR1 and CDR2 from the germline V gene are SNHLY and FYNNEI.